The next 2 T cell receptor beta chains were all read from a single sample in a study of blood T cell repertoires in COVID-19. Sequenced by immunoSEQ multiplex PCR; TCRdb stores in-frame clones only, minus some. The table records more than 100,000 clones, about 89% of them present only once. The sequenced material came from peripheral blood. The source is a man aged 50-59 years with active COVID-19.

This clone was detected once. V is TRBV2 and J is TRBJ2-1, with 7 bases identical to TRBD2. Germline trimming cut 3 bases from V and 0 bases from J; bases unmatched to any gene: 2. This CDR3 contains 15 residues. The germline CDR1 and CDR2 sequences are SNHLY and FYNNEI. CDR3: CASSDSGGSYNEQFF. CDR3 in DNA: TGTGCCAGCAGTGATTCGGGGGGCTCCTACAATGAGCAGTTCTTC.

The J gene is TRBJ1-2, the V gene TRBV4-2; 10 nucleotides align to TRBD1. The V segment lost 0 bases and the J segment 0 bases; nucleotides outside the gene matches: 7. Germline-derived CDR1 and CDR2 are LGHNA and YNFKEQ. The CDR3 loop spans 18 amino acids. CDR3 sequence: CASSQDLMGQGSNYGYTF. In DNA form, the CDR3 reads TGTGCCAGCAGCCAAGACTTGATGGGACAGGGGTCTAACTATGGCTACACCTTC.